These 17 T cell receptor beta chains were all obtained from the same sample, sequenced in a study of shared clonotypes between healthy human individuals. Some clones are missing from TCRdb's copy, which holds only in-frame ones; the method was immunoSEQ multiplex PCR. The table includes over a million clones, more than 95% detected once. Sequenced: naive CD4+ T cells sorted from blood. Subset of the sample: CD45RA+ positively selected. The source of these receptors is a man aged 30 to 45 in good health.

In DNA form, the CDR3 reads TGTGCCAGCAGCCCACACGTTCGGAGGACACTCACAGATACGCAGTATTTT. It specifies CASSPHVRRTLTDTQYF. The chain carries TRBV9 and TRBJ2-3; possibly TRBD1 or TRBD2 for D (5 bases each). The CDR3 is 17 amino acids. Trimming removed 4 bases from V and 2 bases from J, with 20 bases in between. The germline V gene encodes CDR1 SGDLS and CDR2 YYNGEE.

This clone was counted once. This chain joins TRBV10-1 and TRBJ1-1; D gene ambiguous. The CDR3 length is 12 residues. CDR1 and CDR2 from the germline V gene are WNHNN and SYGVQD (reference sequence). V dropped 4 bases and J dropped 5 bases, with 8 bases sitting between them. The CDR3 region is CASSGGGTEAFF. For the CDR3, the DNA is TGCGCCAGCAGTGGCGGTGGGACTGAAGCTTTCTTT.

The chain combines TRBV18 with TRBJ2-1, with D perhaps assigned TRBD1 or TRBD2 (5 bases each). This CDR3 contains 14 residues. The germline gives CDR1 KGHSH, CDR2 LQKENI. V was clipped by 3 bases and J by 5 bases, with 11 bases between them. The chain's CDR3 is CASSPPGTHNEQFF. For the CDR3, the DNA is TGTGCCAGCTCACCTCCAGGGACCCACAATGAGCAGTTCTTC.

This chain joins TRBV5-1 and TRBJ2-1; a weak D match, TRBD2 (5 bases). The V end lost 6 bases, the J end lost 8 bases, and 18 bases lay between the germline ends. The germline V gene encodes CDR1 SGHRS and CDR2 YFSETQ. CDR3 size: 14 residues. The CDR3, as DNA: TGCGCCAGCAACGAGGCCCGAGGGCGCGATGAGCAGTTCTTC. Translating it yields CASNEARGRDEQFF.

The chain recombines TRBV7-2 with TRBJ1-4; no clear D. V lost 1 base and J lost 7, with 10 bases in between. From germline, CDR1 is SGHTA and CDR2 FQGNSA. The CDR3 covers 14 residues. CDR3 sequence reads: CASSLGSPGEKLFF. CDR3 bases: TGTGCCAGCAGCTTAGGTTCCCCGGGTGAAAAACTGTTTTTT.

The chain links TRBV4-1 to TRBJ2-1, with D tentatively TRBD2 (6 bases). Trimming pared 2 bases from V and 9 bases from J, leaving 17 bases between. Germline V gives CDR1 MGHRA, CDR2 YSYEKL. The CDR3 has 15 residues. The CDR3 sequence is CASSQWRDRGSEQFF. The CDR3, as DNA: TGCGCCAGCAGCCAATGGCGGGATCGGGGAAGTGAGCAGTTCTTC.

This clone was detected only once. V gene TRBV10-3 combines with J gene TRBJ1-4; D is undetermined. CDR1 and CDR2 from the germline V gene are ENHRY and SYGVKD. The V end was cut by 6 bases, the J end by 6 bases, with 5 bases between. This CDR3 has 11 residues. The chain's CDR3 is CAISTDEKLFF. CDR3 coding DNA: TGTGCCATCAGCACCGATGAAAAACTGTTTTTT.

The rearrangement uses TRBV14 and TRBJ2-1, with 9 bases aligning to TRBD1. The germline V gene encodes CDR1 SGHDN and CDR2 FVKESK. The CDR3 consists of 15 residues. V gave up 3 bases and J gave up 5 bases; unmatched junction bases: 5. The CDR3 sequence: CASSQLGQGNNEQFF. Here the CDR3 DNA reads TGTGCCAGCAGCCAGTTGGGACAGGGAAACAATGAGCAGTTCTTC. The full variable domain, with the rest looked up from reference TRBV14 and TRBJ2-1, is EAGVTQFPSHSVIEKGQTVTLRCDPISGHDNLYWYRRVMGKEIKFLLHFVKESKQDESGMPNNRFLAERTGGTYSTLKVQPAELEDSGVYFCASSQLGQGNNEQFFGPGTRLTVL.

Concerning this clone itself: Other nucleotide sequences in the sample specify the same CDR3. The chain joins TRBV20-1 to TRBJ2-5, with D hard to call. Germline CDR1 DFQATT, CDR2 SNEGSKA (reference sequence). The CDR3 totals 11 residues. V dropped 6 bases and J dropped 4 bases, with 9 bases sitting between them. Here the CDR3 reads CSASKGETQYF. DNA of the CDR3: TGCAGTGCCTCAAAAGGAGAGACCCAGTACTTC.

The V gene is TRBV30, the J gene TRBJ1-1; D not certain. CDR1 is GTSNPN and CDR2 is SVGIG in the germline V gene (reference sequence). V was shortened by 4 bases and J by 9 bases, with 12 bases between the two germline ends. There are 11 residues in the CDR3. The CDR3 here is CAWKRTKQAFF. The CDR3 bases are TGTGCCTGGAAAAGAACCAAGCAAGCTTTCTTT.

V usage is TRBV6-5 and J usage is TRBJ2-7, with D possibly TRBD2 on 6 matching bases. Per the germline V gene, CDR1 is MNHEY and CDR2 is SVGAGI. V lost 0 bases to trimming and J lost 6 bases, with 9 bases between them. The CDR3 is 13 residues long. The CDR3 here is CASSYSRGGEQYF. CDR3 in DNA: TGTGCCAGCAGTTACTCGAGGGGAGGCGAGCAGTACTTC.

This chain connects TRBV5-4 to TRBJ1-1, with 7 bases fitting TRBD1. The CDR3 has 16 amino acids. The germline V gene has CDR1 SGHNT and CDR2 YYREEE (reference sequence). The trim removed 5 bases at V and 2 bases at J, leaving 12 bases unmatched. CDR3: CASSIGQVSLNTEAFF. The CDR3 DNA reads TGTGCCAGCAGTATAGGACAGGTGAGCCTCAACACTGAAGCTTTCTTT. The entire variable domain, with the rest obtained from reference TRBV5-4 and TRBJ1-1, is as follows: ETGVTQSPTHLIKTRGQQVTLRCSSQSGHNTVSWYQQALGQGPQFIFQYYREEENGRGNFPPRFSGLQFPNYSSELNVNALELDDSALYLCASSIGQVSLNTEAFFGQGTRLTVV.

This chain links TRBV19 with TRBJ2-5, with 8 bases fitting TRBD2. The germline V gene encodes CDR1 LNHDA and CDR2 SQIVND (reference sequence). Losses at the gene ends were 6 bases for V and 9 bases for J; bases not matched to a gene: 9. The CDR3 runs to 13 residues. In DNA, the CDR3 is TGTGCCAGTAGCGTGCGGGAGGCCGAGGCCCAGTACTTC. Its protein is CASSVREAEAQYF. Supplemented by reference TRBV19 and TRBJ2-5, the full variable domain reads DGGITQSPKYLFRKEGQNVTLSCEQNLNHDAMYWYRQDPGQGLRLIYYSQIVNDFQKGDIAEGYSVSREKKESFPLTVTSAQKNPTAFYLCASSVREAEAQYFGPGTRLLVL.

The chain recombines TRBV6-5 with TRBJ1-3; D gene unclear. This CDR3 is built from 14 residues. Trimming pared 1 base from V and 0 bases from J, leaving 4 bases between. From germline, CDR1 is MNHEY and CDR2 SVGAGI. The CDR3 reads CASSYWGSGNTIYF. The CDR3 DNA sequence: TGTGCCAGCAGTTACTGGGGCTCTGGAAACACCATATATTTT.

The chain is built from TRBV6-1 and TRBJ2-7; D is unresolved. This CDR3 is built from 11 residues. CDR1 MNHNS and CDR2 SASEGT come from the germline V gene. Trimming removed 6 bases from V and 8 bases from J, with 11 bases in between. The CDR3 loop reads CASRANFQQYF. CDR3 DNA sequence: TGTGCCAGCAGGGCTAACTTCCAGCAGTACTTC.

The V and J genes are TRBV4-1 and TRBJ2-5, with D maybe TRBD1 (6 bases). This CDR3 region has 14 residues. V was cut by 2 bases and J by 5 bases, with 12 bases left in between. CDR1 and CDR2 from the germline V gene are MGHRA and YSYEKL. CDR3 residues: CASSQYQGSETQYF. CDR3 DNA: TGCGCCAGCAGCCAATATCAGGGGTCGGAGACCCAGTACTTC.

The chain recombines TRBV28 with TRBJ2-1, with TRBD2 identical over 9 bases. This CDR3 region has 15 residues. With 6 bases clipped from V and 4 bases from J, the junction kept 7 bases outside the gene matches. Germline V gene sequence: CDR1 MDHEN, CDR2 SYDVKM. The CDR3 region is CASRSTSGLYNEQFF. CDR3 DNA: TGTGCCAGCAGATCGACTAGCGGTCTTTACAATGAGCAGTTCTTC.